This T cell receptor (beta chain) was retrieved from a study of blood T cell repertoires in COVID-19. Background on the study: In each case, the material was cDNA or gDNA derived from T cells, B-cell-depleted T cells, or PBMCs.

Libraries were prepared by immunoSEQ multiplex PCR; TCRdb keeps only in-frame clonotypes and omits some of them. Here the sample spans almost 40,000 clones, more than 80% being singletons. What was sequenced was peripheral blood. The receptor was isolated from a man aged 55 to 70 with acute or convalescent COVID-19.

The CDR3 spells CASSRGTSGSYEQYF. CDR3 DNA: TGTGCCAGCAGCCGCGGGACTAGCGGCTCCTACGAGCAGTACTTC. The J gene is TRBJ2-7, the V gene TRBV27; 11 bases are a match to TRBD2. CDR1 MNHEY and CDR2 SMNVEV come from the germline V gene (reference sequence). The V and J ends lost 6 bases and 0 bases, in that order; junction bases with no gene match: 4. The CDR3 extends over 15 amino acids.